Following are 8 T cell receptor beta chains from one sample sequenced in a study of shared clonotypes between healthy human individuals. Clones were read by immunoSEQ multiplex PCR, and TCRdb kept only the in-frame ones, dropping some. The top ten hold about 12% of the sample, which has roughly 480,000 clones, roughly 85% seen once. Input material: PBMCs. Receptors were obtained from a woman aged 40-49 years in good health. Some clones in this sample may be carry-over from other donors' samples.

This clone has ten or more counts. The sample carries other DNA sequences with the same CDR3. The V call is TRBV7-9, the J call TRBJ2-4; D unclear. Germline V CDR1 and CDR2: SEHNR, FQNEAQ (reference sequence). This CDR3 spans 16 amino acids. The ends were cut back, 1 base at V and 0 bases at J, with 10 bases in the middle. The chain's CDR3 is CASSLGAGLAKNIQYF. In DNA form, the CDR3 reads TGTGCCAGCAGCTTAGGGGCAGGTCTAGCCAAAAACATTCAGTACTTC.

This chain links TRBV7-2 with TRBJ1-3; no firm D call. The CDR3 contains 15 residues. Deletions cut 6 bases from V and 0 bases from J, with 12 bases between. The germline V gene has CDR1 SGHTA and CDR2 FQGNSA. DNA for the CDR3: TGTGCCAGCAGTTCCCGATGGGTCTCTGGAAACACCATATATTTT. Protein product: CASSSRWVSGNTIYF.

The sample holds a few counts of this clone. This chain links TRBV16 with TRBJ1-5; a possible D gene is TRBD1 (5 bases). CDR3 length: 14 residues. Germline values: CDR1 KGHSY, CDR2 FQNENV. Trimming removed 2 bases at V and 2 bases at J, with 7 bases between. The CDR3 is CASSQRGGNQPQHF. The CDR3 bases are TGTGCCAGCAGCCAAAGGGGAGGCAATCAGCCCCAGCATTTT.

The chain employs TRBV6-1 and TRBJ1-1; D is undetermined. V lost 8 bases and J lost 3, with 13 bases in between. The CDR3 consists of 13 residues. Germline V CDR1 and CDR2: MNHNS, SASEGT. The CDR3 loop is CASRMVLDTEAFF. The CDR3 DNA reads as TGTGCCAGCCGCATGGTGTTGGACACTGAAGCTTTCTTT.

The chain is built from TRBV5-8 and TRBJ2-1; tentative D call: TRBD2 (6 bases). V lost 3 bases to trimming and J lost 1 base, with 11 bases between them. In germline, CDR1 is SGHTS, CDR2 YDEGEE. CDR3 size: 15 residues. The CDR3 is CASSSGVSSYNEQFF. CDR3 coding DNA: TGTGCCAGCAGCTCGGGAGTGTCATCCTACAATGAGCAGTTCTTC. Full variable domain (missing parts from reference TRBV5-8 and TRBJ2-1): EAGVTQSPTHLIKTRGQQATLRCSPISGHTSVYWYQQALGLGLQFLLWYDEGEERNRGNFPPRFSGRQFPNYSSELNVNALELEDSALYLCASSSGVSSYNEQFFGPGTRLTVL.

Many counts were recorded for this clone. The chain combines TRBV2 with TRBJ1-4; 11 nucleotides agree with TRBD1. The germline V gene has CDR1 SNHLY and CDR2 FYNNEI. This CDR3 contains 15 residues. J was trimmed by 5 bases and V by 8 bases; bases with no gene match: 7. The CDR3 nucleotides are TGTGCCAGCGCGGGGACAGGGGGACGAAATGAAAAACTGTTTTTT. Translated: CASAGTGGRNEKLFF.

The chain employs TRBV11-3 and TRBJ2-3; D call uncertain. From germline, CDR1 is SGHNT and CDR2 YENEEA. V was shortened by 1 base and J by 3 bases, with 11 bases between the two germline ends. The CDR3 is 15 residues long. The CDR3 sequence is CASSLGKIETDTQYF. In DNA form, the CDR3 reads TGTGCCAGCAGCTTAGGCAAAATCGAGACAGATACGCAGTATTTT.

This clone was observed a few times. This rearrangement joins TRBV20-1 to TRBJ2-5; D uncertain. CDR3 size: 11 residues. Per germline, CDR1 DFQATT and CDR2 SNEGSKA (reference sequence). Trimming cost V 6 bases and J 2 bases, with 7 bases left between them. The CDR3 here is CSAVGQETQYF. In DNA, the CDR3 is TGCAGTGCAGTGGGGCAAGAGACCCAGTACTTC.